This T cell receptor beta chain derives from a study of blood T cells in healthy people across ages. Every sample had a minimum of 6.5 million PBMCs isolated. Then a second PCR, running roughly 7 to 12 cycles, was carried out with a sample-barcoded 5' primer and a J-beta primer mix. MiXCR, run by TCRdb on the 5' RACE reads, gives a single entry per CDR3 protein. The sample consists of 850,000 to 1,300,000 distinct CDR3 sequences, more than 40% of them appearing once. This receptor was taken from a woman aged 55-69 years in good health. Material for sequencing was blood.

CDR3 amino acids: CSVEDTRFPSGTAEQYF. CDR3 sequence (DNA): TGCAGCGTTGAAGACACAAGGTTTCCTAGCGGGACGGCCGAGCAGTACTTC. The chain uses TRBV29-1 and TRBJ2-7; 9 bases map to TRBD2. The germline CDR1 and CDR2 sequences are SQVTM and ANQGSEA. The CDR3 contains 17 residues. V gave up 0 bases and J gave up 6 bases; unmatched junction bases: 15.